This is a list of T cell receptor beta chains from one sample in a study of shared clonotypes between healthy human individuals. Only in-frame clones appear in the TCRdb table, and some are missing; sequencing was by immunoSEQ multiplex PCR. The sample records about 1.5 million clones, roughly 96% being singletons. Sequencing was done on a sample of naive CD4+ T cells sorted from blood. The receptors derive from a man under 40 in good health. Both conserved end residues are part of each CDR3. Fields, in order: J gene, V gene, CDR3 protein.

j_gene: TRBJ2-2; v_gene: TRBV11-2; CDR3aa: CASSLVESGRYANTGELFF
j_gene: TRBJ2-5; v_gene: TRBV11-3; CDR3aa: CASSYSGTAETQYF
j_gene: TRBJ1-2; v_gene: TRBV10-3; CDR3aa: CAISAAGNYGYTF
j_gene: TRBJ2-3; v_gene: TRBV5-1; CDR3aa: CASSLRPSGRANTDTQYF
j_gene: TRBJ2-3; v_gene: TRBV29-1; CDR3aa: CSVEHSTDTQYF
j_gene: TRBJ2-6; v_gene: TRBV10-3; CDR3aa: CAISESRGSSGANVLTF
j_gene: TRBJ1-5; v_gene: TRBV5-1; CDR3aa: CASSLEGIGNQPQHF
j_gene: TRBJ2-3; v_gene: TRBV25-1; CDR3aa: CASSKGVGTDTQYF
j_gene: TRBJ2-7; v_gene: TRBV2; CDR3aa: CASVRTGVDEQYF
j_gene: TRBJ2-1; v_gene: TRBV10-1; CDR3aa: CASSEFEGLANEQFF
j_gene: TRBJ2-2; v_gene: TRBV25-1; CDR3aa: CASSGLAVAELFF
j_gene: TRBJ2-7; v_gene: TRBV18; CDR3aa: CASSGLGAYEQYF
j_gene: TRBJ2-1; v_gene: TRBV7-2; CDR3aa: CASRSRGSGDEQFF
j_gene: TRBJ2-6; v_gene: TRBV14; CDR3aa: CASSLGGRLSGANVLTF
j_gene: TRBJ2-2; v_gene: TRBV27; CDR3aa: CASSTGTPTGELFF
j_gene: TRBJ2-5; v_gene: TRBV2; CDR3aa: CASSPLVGQETQYF